This T cell receptor beta chain emerged from a study of CD8 T cells in Susac syndrome. An input of about 0.5 to 1 ug of RNA was subjected to reverse transcription using random hexamers. Amplification of TCR beta CDR3 across 54 Vbeta and 13 Jbeta was performed with immunoSEQ multiplex PCR. Each CDR3 protein is one row after TCRdb ran MiXCR on the immunoSEQ multiplex PCR reads. The sample includes roughly 400,000 distinct CDR3 sequences, 75% to 90% of them seen just once. Study-wide results and limits: It was acknowledged in the study that the number of individuals who were included in its TCR sequencing and HLA analysis was relatively small.

This clonotype has just one count. As yet, its antigen is unknown. Sequencing targeted TCR beta in T cells from blood (CD8+ and CD4+). TEMRA cells were FACS-enriched, with CD8+ and CD4+ T cells isolated negatively. CDR1 is MGHRA, CDR2 YSYEKL, per germline. This CDR3 comprises 16 residues. V shed 0 bases, J shed 0 bases, and the junction held 4 bases outside the gene matches. Sequencing was performed on CD8+ T cells from PBMCs. The receptor was derived from a human donor with multiple sclerosis. This rearrangement joins TRBV4-1 to TRBJ1-1; 7 bases match TRBD1. The CDR3 protein is CASSQDGGQLNTEAFF. The CDR3 DNA reads as TGCGCCAGCAGCCAAGATGGGGGACAGTTGAACACTGAAGCTTTCTTT.